The 30 T cell receptor beta chains presented below share a single source sample, sequenced in a study of blood T cell repertoires in COVID-19. Sequencing used immunoSEQ multiplex PCR; TCRdb keeps in-frame clones, though not all of them. The profile shows 200,000 or so clones, about 80% of them singletons. The sequenced sample was peripheral blood. These receptors all come from a human donor with acute or convalescent COVID-19. The donor label of this sample is uncertain.

This clone was seen once. V and J are TRBV7-9 and TRBJ1-4; TRBD1 aligns across 8 bases. Trimming at V came to 4 bases and at J to 4 bases, leaving 5 bases not matched to a gene. The CDR3 is made up of 15 amino acids. Germline V gene sequence: CDR1 SEHNR, CDR2 FQNEAQ (reference sequence). The CDR3 sequence is CASSSAGGFNEKLFF. CDR3 coding DNA: TGTGCCAGCAGCTCCGCAGGGGGCTTTAATGAAAAACTGTTTTTT. Complete variable domain (other parts from reference TRBV7-9 and TRBJ1-4): DTGVSQNPRHKITKRGQNVTFRCDPISEHNRLYWYRQTLGQGPEFLTYFQNEAQLEKSRLLSDRFSAERPKGSFSTLEIQRTEQGDSAMYLCASSSAGGFNEKLFFGSGTQLSVL.

The J gene is TRBJ1-1, the V gene TRBV6-2 or TRBV6-3, with no clear D. Germline V gene lookup returns CDR1 MNHEY and CDR2 SVGEGT. With 5 bases removed from V and 7 bases from J, the gap between germline ends came to 11 bases. The CDR3 runs 12 residues. The CDR3 DNA reads as TGTGCCAGCAGTAGGATGGGAGGTGAAGCTTTCTTT. Its translation is CASSRMGGEAFF.

V is TRBV11-3 and J is TRBJ2-1; a weak D match, TRBD2 (5 bases). The V gene's germline CDR1 is SGHNT and CDR2 YENEEA. Trimming left V 5 bases short and J 10 bases short, with 12 bases between. The CDR3 extends over 12 amino acids. CDR3 nucleotides: TGTGCCAGCAGCCCGAGAGAGGGAGAGCAGTTCTTC. Translation gives CASSPREGEQFF.

The CDR3 spells CASSGDPGGTQYF. The CDR3 nucleotides read TGTGCCAGCAGTGGGGATCCGGGGGGTACGCAGTATTTT. The chain recombines TRBV7-3 with TRBJ2-3; 7 bases line up with TRBD2. The J segment lost 8 bases and the V segment lost 6 bases, leaving 8 bases of the junction unmatched. The CDR3 contains 13 residues. Germline lookup yields CDR1 SGHTA and CDR2 FQGTGA.

In this sample, this clone turned up a few times. CDR3: CASSYGSGSGSYEQYF. The CDR3 DNA reads TGTGCCAGCAGTTACGGTAGCGGGAGCGGTTCCTACGAGCAGTACTTC. The chain joins TRBV6-2 or TRBV6-3 to TRBJ2-7, with 9 bases that match TRBD2. The V gene end was trimmed by 2 bases and the J gene end by 1 base; junction bases not matched to a gene: 6. This CDR3 contains 16 residues. Germline CDR1 reads MNHEY; CDR2 reads SVGEGT.

The chain recombines TRBV12-3 or TRBV12-4 with TRBJ2-1, with D unclear. The length of the CDR3 is 12 residues. V shed 5 bases and J shed 5 bases, with 7 bases lying between them. CDR3 bases: TGTGCCAGCAGTCCTAGAAACAATGAGCAGTTCTTC. Protein product: CASSPRNNEQFF.

The chain links TRBV6-5 to TRBJ2-1; 7 bases agree with TRBD2. Per germline, CDR1 MNHEY and CDR2 SVGAGI. V shed 4 bases, J shed 2 bases, and the junction held 8 bases outside the gene matches. The CDR3 runs to 16 residues. CDR3 DNA: TGTGCCAGCAGTTCCCCTCGGGGGGACGCCTACAATGAGCAGTTCTTC. Translated, it gives CASSSPRGDAYNEQFF.

This rearrangement joins TRBV5-8 to TRBJ1-5; maybe TRBD1 (5 bases). The CDR3 contains 17 residues. V was cut by 6 bases and J by 5 bases, with 24 bases left in between. Germline assignment: CDR1 SGHTS and CDR2 YDEGEE. CDR3 sequence: CASNPRATRGGHQPQHF. CDR3 DNA sequence: TGTGCCAGCAACCCTCGGGCCACAAGGGGAGGGCATCAGCCCCAGCATTTT.

The chain is built from TRBV2 and TRBJ2-7; TRBD1 aligns across 9 bases. This CDR3 spans 14 amino acids. Germline V gives CDR1 SNHLY, CDR2 FYNNEI. V was pared by 5 bases and J by 4 bases, with 6 bases of the junction left unmatched. CDR3 in DNA: TGTGCCAGCAGTTCGGACAGGGGACAATACGAGCAGTACTTC. It is translated as CASSSDRGQYEQYF.

This chain joins TRBV7-2 and TRBJ1-2; TRBD1 matches at 7 bases. In germline, CDR1 is SGHTA, CDR2 FQGNSA. V was clipped by 4 bases and J by 8 bases; unmatched bases: 10. The CDR3 sequence is 14 residues long. In DNA, the CDR3 is TGTGCCAGCAGCTCCGGACAGGCCTTAGCGGGCTACACCTTC. Its translation: CASSSGQALAGYTF.

The chain carries TRBV2 and TRBJ2-7; 11 nucleotides match TRBD1. V trimming: 6 bases; J trimming: 2 bases; junction bases outside the gene matches: 3. Per the germline V gene, CDR1 is SNHLY and CDR2 is FYNNEI. This CDR3 comprises 14 residues. In nucleotides, the CDR3 is TGTGCCAGCAGGGGGGGACAGGGGGCCTACGAGCAGTACTTC. Translating gives CASRGGQGAYEQYF.

The count of this clone is one. The chain recombines TRBV7-2 with TRBJ1-5, with D possibly being TRBD1 (5 bases). Trimming stripped 1 base from V and 4 bases from J, with 8 bases between. This CDR3 spans 14 amino acids. Per germline, CDR1 SGHTA and CDR2 FQGNSA. The CDR3 region has the DNA TGTGCCAGCAGCTTAGGCGGGGGAAATCAGCCCCAGCATTTT. This codes for CASSLGGGNQPQHF.

This clone was seen only a few times. The rearrangement joins TRBV3-1 (or the pseudogene TRBV3-2) to TRBJ2-2; D unresolved. This CDR3 contains 14 residues. With 2 bases removed from V and 5 bases from J, the gap between germline ends came to 9 bases. Germline lookup yields CDR1 LGHDT and CDR2 YNNKEL (reference sequence). The CDR3 reads CASSQRSITGELFF. The CDR3 DNA reads as TGTGCCAGCAGCCAAAGGAGCATTACCGGGGAGCTGTTTTTT.

The chain recombines TRBV10-1 with TRBJ2-1; TRBD2 agrees at 7 bases. J was trimmed by 8 bases and V by 2 bases; bases with no gene match: 6. The CDR3 has 14 residues. Germline V lookup: CDR1 WNHNN, CDR2 SYGVQD (reference sequence). CDR3: CASSEPAGFDEQFF. CDR3 DNA sequence: TGCGCCAGCAGTGAGCCAGCGGGATTCGATGAGCAGTTCTTC.

This chain links TRBV29-1 with TRBJ1-1; 9 positions match TRBD1. Looked up from germline, CDR1 is SQVTM and CDR2 is ANQGSEA. J lost 0 bases, V lost 5 bases, and 7 bases had no gene match. This CDR3 has 15 residues. The CDR3 DNA reads as TGCAGCGTTCCAAACAGGGGGCTACTGAACACTGAAGCTTTCTTT. Translating gives CSVPNRGLLNTEAFF.

A note on this clone: This specimen includes other DNA sequences encoding the same CDR3. J is TRBJ2-5 and V is TRBV10-3; D is uncertain. Between the trimmed V and J ends, which lost 0 bases and 4 bases, there was a span of 3 bases. Germline V CDR1 and CDR2: ENHRY, SYGVKD. The CDR3 totals 12 residues. The CDR3 nucleotides are TGTGCCATCAGTGAGTCTCGAGAGACCCAGTACTTC. Translated: CAISESRETQYF.

This clone was observed a handful of times. V usage is TRBV10-1 and J usage is TRBJ2-7, with D possibly TRBD1 on 5 matching bases. There are 15 residues in the CDR3. V lost 3 bases to trimming and J lost 2 bases, with 14 bases between them. Germline V lookup: CDR1 WNHNN, CDR2 SYGVQD (reference sequence). CDR3 sequence (DNA): TGCGCCAGCAGTGACCATCGATTGGGGCCCTACGAGCAGTACTTC. Protein product: CASSDHRLGPYEQYF.

This rearrangement joins TRBV18 to TRBJ2-5, with D unclear. CDR3 length equals 13 residues. Germline V gene data show CDR1 as KGHSH and CDR2 as LQKENI. Trimming cost V 3 bases and J 5 bases, with 10 bases left between them. CDR3 in DNA: TGTGCCAGCTCACCTGAGCAGGCGGAGACCCAGTACTTC. Amino acid sequence: CASSPEQAETQYF.

This clone was seen a few times. V gene TRBV2 combines with J gene TRBJ1-2, with TRBD1 matching 8 bases. Germline V gives CDR1 SNHLY, CDR2 FYNNEI. The CDR3 consists of 15 residues. The junction had 10 bases not matched to a gene; V was cut back by 6 bases and J by 4 bases. The CDR3 DNA sequence: TGTGCCAGCAGGGATGGACAGGGCCCCCGCTATGGCTACACCTTC. Encoded protein: CASRDGQGPRYGYTF.

CDR3 nucleotides: TGTGCCAGTAGAGGGCTAGCTGTTGGCGAGACCCAGTACTTC. Amino acid sequence: CASRGLAVGETQYF. The chain has TRBV19 and TRBJ2-5, with D tentatively TRBD2 (5 bases). Trimming stripped 6 bases from V and 5 bases from J, with 16 bases between. Germline V lookup: CDR1 LNHDA, CDR2 SQIVND (reference sequence). The CDR3 sequence is 14 residues long.

CDR3 sequence reads: CASRGGDAYNSPLHF. The CDR3 bases are TGTGCCAGCCGCGGGGGGGACGCCTATAATTCACCCCTCCACTTT. The V gene is TRBV6-5, the J gene TRBJ1-6; D is possibly TRBD1 (5 bases). The CDR3 is 15 residues long. Trimming left V 8 bases short and J 2 bases short, with 13 bases between. In germline, CDR1 is MNHEY, CDR2 SVGAGI.

This rearrangement joins TRBV6-6 to TRBJ1-6; D is uncertain. This CDR3 is built from 14 residues. Germline lookup yields CDR1 MNHNY and CDR2 SVGAGI (reference sequence). The V end was cut by 6 bases, the J end by 0 bases, with 6 bases between. CDR3 coding DNA: TGTGCCAGCAGCGGTGACTCCTATAATTCACCCCTCCACTTT. It specifies CASSGDSYNSPLHF.

About this clone itself: The same CDR3 can be traced to other DNA sequences in this sample. The V call is TRBV9, the J call TRBJ2-1; tentatively, D is TRBD2 (5 bases). CDR3 length equals 16 residues. V was pared by 0 bases and J by 3 bases, with 13 bases between. Per the germline V gene, CDR1 is SGDLS and CDR2 is YYNGEE. Written as DNA, the CDR3 is TGTGCCAGCAGCGTAGAGGGCCGGGGAAGCTACAATGAGCAGTTCTTC. It specifies CASSVEGRGSYNEQFF.

The genes are TRBV28 and TRBJ1-4; the D is unclear. Deletions cut 4 bases from V and 5 bases from J, with 14 bases between. The CDR3 is made up of 15 amino acids. CDR1 is MDHEN, CDR2 SYDVKM, per germline. The CDR3 DNA is TGTGCCAGCAGTTCCGGACTCGGGAGAAATGAAAAACTGTTTTTT. As protein: CASSSGLGRNEKLFF.

This chain connects TRBV7-3 to TRBJ2-2, with TRBD2 identical over 10 bases. The CDR3 has 15 amino acids. Per the germline V gene, CDR1 is SGHTA and CDR2 is FQGTGA. With V trimmed by 6 bases and J by 1 base, 2 bases remained unmatched. CDR3 sequence reads: CASRRTSGNTGELFF. The CDR3 DNA sequence: TGTGCCAGCAGAAGGACTAGCGGGAACACCGGGGAGCTGTTTTTT.

The chain has TRBV6-5 and TRBJ1-1, with no clear D. V lost 7 bases, J lost 0 bases, and 6 bases lay in between. This CDR3 is 12 amino acids long. CDR1 is MNHEY and CDR2 is SVGAGI in the germline V gene. The CDR3 loop is CASISVNTEAFF. CDR3 nucleotides: TGTGCCAGCATATCGGTGAACACTGAAGCTTTCTTT.

The V and J genes are TRBV7-2 and TRBJ2-3, with TRBD2 matching over 8 bases. The germline V gene has CDR1 SGHTA and CDR2 FQGNSA. The J segment lost 1 base and the V segment lost 6 bases, leaving 6 bases of the junction unmatched. There are 15 residues in the CDR3. CDR3 nucleotides: TGTGCCAGCAGTCCAGCGGGAGTCCGCACAGATACGCAGTATTTT. This sequence encodes CASSPAGVRTDTQYF.

The V gene is TRBV3-1 (or the pseudogene TRBV3-2), the J gene TRBJ2-2; 10 bases align to TRBD2. The CDR3 has 21 residues. The V gene's germline CDR1 is LGHDT and CDR2 YNNKEL (reference sequence). After removal of 0 bases from V and 1 base from J, the junction contained 14 bases not matched to a gene. CDR3 amino acids: CASSQDPAGLAGAGNTGELFF. DNA of the CDR3: TGTGCCAGCAGCCAAGATCCGGCGGGGCTAGCGGGAGCGGGGAACACCGGGGAGCTGTTTTTT.

This chain uses TRBV9 with TRBJ2-7; TRBD2 agrees at 10 bases. V gave up 1 base and J gave up 0 bases; unmatched junction bases: 1. Germline CDR1 SGDLS, CDR2 YYNGEE. The CDR3 consists of 15 residues. CDR3 DNA: TGTGCCAGCAGCGTACTAGCGGGAGACTCCTACGAGCAGTACTTC. As protein: CASSVLAGDSYEQYF.

The rearrangement joins TRBV19 to TRBJ1-6; D is possibly TRBD1 (6 bases). Trimming took 5 bases from V and 9 from J, leaving 17 bases between them. The CDR3 totals 15 residues. CDR1 and CDR2 (germline): LNHDA, SQIVND (reference sequence). The CDR3 reads CASSPGRGVGSPLHF. In nucleotides, the CDR3 is TGTGCCAGTAGTCCGGGCAGGGGTGTAGGTTCACCCCTCCACTTT.